These T cell receptor beta chains were read from a single sample in a study of shared clonotypes between healthy human individuals. Clones were sequenced by immunoSEQ multiplex PCR, and TCRdb holds only the in-frame ones, with some missing. This sample has roughly 2.2 million clones, with more than 80% found just once. Sample: naive CD4+ T cells from PBMCs. All receptors derive from a man aged 18 to 30 in good health. Some clones in this sample may be carry-over from other donors' samples. Both conserved end residues are part of each CDR3. The order of the fields is J gene, V gene, CDR3 protein.

J: TRBJ2-5; V: TRBV28; CDR3: CASTRQGASGSGETQYF
J: TRBJ2-5; V: TRBV9; CDR3: CASSVQRTGQETQYF
J: TRBJ2-5; V: TRBV6-5; CDR3: CASSYFGTGRETQYF
J: TRBJ2-1; V: TRBV7-2; CDR3: CASSLAAGSHNEQFF
J: TRBJ2-3; V: TRBV19; CDR3: CASSRGTEITDTQYF
J: TRBJ2-1; V: TRBV11-2; CDR3: CASSPRIPGSSYNEQFF
J: TRBJ1-2; V: TRBV7-9; CDR3: CASSPQGGHGYTF
J: TRBJ2-1; V: TRBV7-9; CDR3: CASSPGTAGGLFIEQFF
J: TRBJ1-1; V: TRBV14; CDR3: CASSQGTAYPGVF
J: TRBJ2-2; V: TRBV11-2; CDR3: CASSLVGRGGELFF
J: TRBJ2-3; V: TRBV11-3; CDR3: CASSFSGRLPDTQYF
J: TRBJ1-1; V: TRBV9; CDR3: CASSVEGHTNTEAFF
J: TRBJ2-1; V: TRBV11-3; CDR3: CASSFRLGEQFF
J: TRBJ1-2; V: TRBV7-2; CDR3: CASRQGLTNYGYTF
J: TRBJ2-3; V: TRBV18; CDR3: CASSPTPAGGTDTQYF
J: TRBJ1-3; V: TRBV5-8; CDR3: CASNSAALTTIYF
J: TRBJ2-1; V: TRBV6-6; CDR3: CASSYSPSGGYNEQFF
J: TRBJ1-2; V: TRBV5-1; CDR3: CASSLTVGEPNYGYTF
J: TRBJ2-2; V: TRBV5-1; CDR3: CASSRGDRAGVATGELFF
J: TRBJ1-1; V: TRBV7-9; CDR3: CASSFSISGQEAFF
J: TRBJ2-2; V: TRBV5-1; CDR3: CASSLPRGNTGELFF
J: TRBJ2-3; V: TRBV5-1; CDR3: CASSLLGLAVPDTQYF
J: TRBJ1-2; V: TRBV15; CDR3: CATSRDLWQNHGYTF
J: TRBJ2-3; V: TRBV11-2; CDR3: CASSPGGVGSRTSTDTQYF
J: TRBJ2-5; V: TRBV7-2; CDR3: CASSLSSGRSGETQYF
J: TRBJ2-7; V: TRBV28; CDR3: CASRDKGVGSYEQYF
J: TRBJ2-3; V: TRBV7-8; CDR3: CASSLEGNSFTDTQYF
J: TRBJ1-1; V: TRBV9; CDR3: CASSSVGREDAEAFF
J: TRBJ1-1; V: TRBV7-9; CDR3: CASSSRTGENAEAFF
J: TRBJ1-1; V: TRBV29-1; CDR3: CSVLVWGRNTEAFF
J: TRBJ2-2; V: TRBV7-2; CDR3: CASSPGARQVWELFF